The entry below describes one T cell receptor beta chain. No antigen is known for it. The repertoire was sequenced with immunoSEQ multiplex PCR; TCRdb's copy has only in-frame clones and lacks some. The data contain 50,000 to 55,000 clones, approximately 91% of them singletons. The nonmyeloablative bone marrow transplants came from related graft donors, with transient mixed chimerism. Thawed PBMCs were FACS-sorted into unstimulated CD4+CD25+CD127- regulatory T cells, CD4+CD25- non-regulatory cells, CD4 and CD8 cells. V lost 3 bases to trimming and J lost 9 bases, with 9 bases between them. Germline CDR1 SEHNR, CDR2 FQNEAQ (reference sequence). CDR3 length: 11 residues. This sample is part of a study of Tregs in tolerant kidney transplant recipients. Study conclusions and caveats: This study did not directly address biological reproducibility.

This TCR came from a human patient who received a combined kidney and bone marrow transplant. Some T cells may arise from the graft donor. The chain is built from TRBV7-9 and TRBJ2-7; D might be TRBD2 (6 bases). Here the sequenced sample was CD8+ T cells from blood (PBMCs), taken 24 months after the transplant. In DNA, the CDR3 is TGTGCCAGCAGCTTTCGGGACTGGCAGTACTTC. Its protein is CASSFRDWQYF. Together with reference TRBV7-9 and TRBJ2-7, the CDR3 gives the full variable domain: DTGVSQNPRHKITKRGQNVTFRCDPISEHNRLYWYRQTLGQGPEFLTYFQNEAQLEKSRLLSDRFSAERPKGSFSTLEIQRTEQGDSAMYLCASSFRDWQYFGPGTRLTVT.